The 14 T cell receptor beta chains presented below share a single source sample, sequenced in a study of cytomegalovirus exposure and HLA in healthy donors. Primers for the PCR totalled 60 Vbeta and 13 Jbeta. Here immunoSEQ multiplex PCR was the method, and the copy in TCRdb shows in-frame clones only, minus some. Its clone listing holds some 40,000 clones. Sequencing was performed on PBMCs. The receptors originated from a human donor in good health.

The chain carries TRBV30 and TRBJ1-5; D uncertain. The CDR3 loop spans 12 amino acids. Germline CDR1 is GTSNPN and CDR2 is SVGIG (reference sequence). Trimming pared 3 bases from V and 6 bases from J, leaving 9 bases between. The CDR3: CAWSRGGQPQHF. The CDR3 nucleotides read TGTGCCTGGAGCCGCGGTGGTCAGCCCCAGCATTTT.

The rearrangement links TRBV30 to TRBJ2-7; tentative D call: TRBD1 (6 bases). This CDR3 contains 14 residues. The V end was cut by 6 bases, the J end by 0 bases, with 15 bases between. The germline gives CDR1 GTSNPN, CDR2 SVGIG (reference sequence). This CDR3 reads CACGRDKFSYEQYF. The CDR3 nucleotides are TGTGCCTGCGGTCGGGACAAATTCTCCTACGAGCAGTACTTC.

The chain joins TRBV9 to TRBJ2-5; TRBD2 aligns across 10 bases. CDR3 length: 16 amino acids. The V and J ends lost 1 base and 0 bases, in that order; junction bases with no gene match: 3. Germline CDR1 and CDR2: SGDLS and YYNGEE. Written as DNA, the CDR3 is TGTGCCAGCAGCGTAACGGGACTAGCGTACCAAGAGACCCAGTACTTC. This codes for CASSVTGLAYQETQYF.

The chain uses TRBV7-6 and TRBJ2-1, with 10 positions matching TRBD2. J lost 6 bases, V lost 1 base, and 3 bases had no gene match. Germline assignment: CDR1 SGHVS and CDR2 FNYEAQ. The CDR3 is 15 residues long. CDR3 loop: CASSLVAGGLNEQFF. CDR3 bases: TGTGCCAGCAGCTTAGTAGCGGGGGGCCTCAATGAGCAGTTCTTC.

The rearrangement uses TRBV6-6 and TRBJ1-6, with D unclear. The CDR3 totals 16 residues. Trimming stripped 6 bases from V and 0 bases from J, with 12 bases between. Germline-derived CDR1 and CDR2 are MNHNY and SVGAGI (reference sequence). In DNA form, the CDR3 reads TGTGCCAGCAGAATAACCACTAGCTCCTATAATTCACCCCTCCACTTT. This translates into CASRITTSSYNSPLHF.

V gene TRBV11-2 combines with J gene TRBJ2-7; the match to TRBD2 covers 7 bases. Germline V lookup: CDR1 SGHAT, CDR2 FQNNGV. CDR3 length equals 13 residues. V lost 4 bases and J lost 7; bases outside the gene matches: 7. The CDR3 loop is CASSSTGAGEQYF. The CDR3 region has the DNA TGTGCCAGCAGCTCCACTGGAGCGGGGGAGCAGTACTTC.

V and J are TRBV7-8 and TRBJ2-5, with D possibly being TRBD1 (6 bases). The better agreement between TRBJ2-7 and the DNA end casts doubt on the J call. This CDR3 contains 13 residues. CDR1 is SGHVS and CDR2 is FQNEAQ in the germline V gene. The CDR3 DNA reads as TGTGCCAGCAGCTGGCAGGGGAGACACGAGCAGTACTTC. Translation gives CASSWQGRHEQYF.

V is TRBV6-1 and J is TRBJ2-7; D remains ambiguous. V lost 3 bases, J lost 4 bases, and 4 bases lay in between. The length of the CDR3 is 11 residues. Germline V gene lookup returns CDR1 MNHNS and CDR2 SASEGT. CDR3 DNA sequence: TGTGCCAGCAGTGACAGTTACGAGCAGTACTTC. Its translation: CASSDSYEQYF.

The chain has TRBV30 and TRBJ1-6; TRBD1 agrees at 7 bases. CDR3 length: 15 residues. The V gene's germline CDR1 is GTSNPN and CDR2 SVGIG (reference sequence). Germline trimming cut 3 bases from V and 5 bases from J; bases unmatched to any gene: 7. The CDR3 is CAWRAGDRNNSPLHF. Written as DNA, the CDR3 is TGTGCCTGGAGGGCTGGGGACAGAAATAATTCACCCCTCCACTTT.

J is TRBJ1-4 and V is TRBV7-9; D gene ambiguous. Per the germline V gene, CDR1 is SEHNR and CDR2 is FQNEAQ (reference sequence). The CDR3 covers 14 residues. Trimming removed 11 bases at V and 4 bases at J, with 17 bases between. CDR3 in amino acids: CALELEDNNEKLFF. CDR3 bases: TGTGCCCTAGAACTCGAGGATAATAATGAAAAACTGTTTTTT.

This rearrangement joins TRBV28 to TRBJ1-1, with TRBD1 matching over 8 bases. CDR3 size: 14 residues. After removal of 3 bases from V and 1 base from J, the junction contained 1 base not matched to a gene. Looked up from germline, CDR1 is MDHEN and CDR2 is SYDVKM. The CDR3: CASSFGQGNTEAFF. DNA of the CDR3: TGTGCCAGCAGTTTCGGACAGGGGAACACTGAAGCTTTCTTT.

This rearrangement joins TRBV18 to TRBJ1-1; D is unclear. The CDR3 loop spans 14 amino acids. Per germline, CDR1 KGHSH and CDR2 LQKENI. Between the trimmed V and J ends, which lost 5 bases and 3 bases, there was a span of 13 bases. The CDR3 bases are TGTGCCAGCTCAGTAAGCTCGGGGTACACTGAAGCTTTCTTT. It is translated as CASSVSSGYTEAFF.

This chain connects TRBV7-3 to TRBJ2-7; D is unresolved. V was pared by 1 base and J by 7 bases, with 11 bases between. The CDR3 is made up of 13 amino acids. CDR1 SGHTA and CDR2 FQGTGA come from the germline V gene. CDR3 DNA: TGTGCCAGCAGCTTAAGTTCTCGTTCTGAGCAGTACTTC. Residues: CASSLSSRSEQYF.

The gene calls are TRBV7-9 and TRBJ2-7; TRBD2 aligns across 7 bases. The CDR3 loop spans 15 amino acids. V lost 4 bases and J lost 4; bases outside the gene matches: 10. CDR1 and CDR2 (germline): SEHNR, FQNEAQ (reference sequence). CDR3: CASSSPSLGGYEQYF. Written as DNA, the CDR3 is TGTGCCAGCAGCTCCCCGTCCCTCGGGGGGTACGAGCAGTACTTC.